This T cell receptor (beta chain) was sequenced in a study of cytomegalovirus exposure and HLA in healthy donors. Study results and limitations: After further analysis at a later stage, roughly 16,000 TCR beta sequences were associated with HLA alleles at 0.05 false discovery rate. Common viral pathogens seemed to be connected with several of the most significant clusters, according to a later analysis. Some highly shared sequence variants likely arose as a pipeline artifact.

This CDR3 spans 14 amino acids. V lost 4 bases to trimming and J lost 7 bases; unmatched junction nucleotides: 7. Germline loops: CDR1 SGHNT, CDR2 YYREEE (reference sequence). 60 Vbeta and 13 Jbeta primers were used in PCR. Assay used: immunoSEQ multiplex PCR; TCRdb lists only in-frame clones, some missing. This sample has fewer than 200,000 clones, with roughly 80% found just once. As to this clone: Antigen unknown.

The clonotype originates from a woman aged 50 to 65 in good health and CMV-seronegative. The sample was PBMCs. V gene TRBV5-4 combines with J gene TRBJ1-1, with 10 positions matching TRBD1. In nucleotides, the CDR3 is TGTGCCAGCAGCGTCGACAGGGGGCCGGGTGAAGCTTTCTTT. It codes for CASSVDRGPGEAFF. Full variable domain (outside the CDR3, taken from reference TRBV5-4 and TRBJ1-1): ETGVTQSPTHLIKTRGQQVTLRCSSQSGHNTVSWYQQALGQGPQFIFQYYREEENGRGNFPPRFSGLQFPNYSSELNVNALELDDSALYLCASSVDRGPGEAFFGQGTRLTVV.